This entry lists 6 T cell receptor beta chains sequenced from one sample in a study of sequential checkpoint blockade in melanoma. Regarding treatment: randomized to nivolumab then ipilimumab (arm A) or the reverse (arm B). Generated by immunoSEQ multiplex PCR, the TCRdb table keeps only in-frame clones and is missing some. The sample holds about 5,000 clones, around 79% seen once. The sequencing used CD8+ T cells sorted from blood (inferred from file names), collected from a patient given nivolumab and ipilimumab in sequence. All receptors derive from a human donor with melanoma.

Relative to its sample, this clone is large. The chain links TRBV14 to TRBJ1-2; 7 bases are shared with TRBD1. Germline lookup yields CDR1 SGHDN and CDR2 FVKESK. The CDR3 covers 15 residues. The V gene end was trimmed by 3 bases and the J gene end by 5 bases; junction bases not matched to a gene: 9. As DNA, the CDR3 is TGTGCCAGCAGCCAGCTAGCCGGGACAGTGTATGGCTACACCTTC. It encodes CASSQLAGTVYGYTF.

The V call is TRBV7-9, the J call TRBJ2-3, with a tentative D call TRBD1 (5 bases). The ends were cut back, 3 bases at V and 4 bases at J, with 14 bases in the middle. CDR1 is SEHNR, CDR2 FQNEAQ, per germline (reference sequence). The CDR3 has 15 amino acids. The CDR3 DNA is TGTGCCAGCAGCTTTGGGGCGCGGAAGGCAGATACGCAGTATTTT. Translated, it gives CASSFGARKADTQYF.

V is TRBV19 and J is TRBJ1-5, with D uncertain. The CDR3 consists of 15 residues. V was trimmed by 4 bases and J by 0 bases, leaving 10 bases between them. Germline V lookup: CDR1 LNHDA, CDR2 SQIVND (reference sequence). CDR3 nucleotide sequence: TGTGCCAGTAGTAGTACAGTCTATAGCAATCAGCCCCAGCATTTT. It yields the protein CASSSTVYSNQPQHF.

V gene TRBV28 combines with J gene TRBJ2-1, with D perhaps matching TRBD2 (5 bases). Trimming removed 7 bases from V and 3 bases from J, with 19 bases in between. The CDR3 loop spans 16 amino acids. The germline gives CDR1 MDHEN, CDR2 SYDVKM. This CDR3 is CASTRFSSRGYNEQFF. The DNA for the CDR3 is TGTGCCAGCACCAGATTTTCTAGCAGAGGCTACAATGAGCAGTTCTTC.

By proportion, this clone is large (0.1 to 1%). The CDR3 spells CASSRLGGSYEQYF. The CDR3 bases are TGTGCCAGCAGTCGCCTTGGGGGGTCCTACGAGCAGTACTTC. The chain combines TRBV28 with TRBJ2-7; possible D gene TRBD2, 6 bases. Germline V gene lookup returns CDR1 MDHEN and CDR2 SYDVKM. V lost 5 bases to trimming and J lost 1 base, with 12 bases between them. The CDR3 spans 14 residues.

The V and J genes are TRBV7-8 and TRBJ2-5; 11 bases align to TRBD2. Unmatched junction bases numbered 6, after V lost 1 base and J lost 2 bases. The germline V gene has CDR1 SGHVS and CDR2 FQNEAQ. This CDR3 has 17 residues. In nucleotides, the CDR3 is TGTGCCAGCAGCTTAGAGGGACTAGCGGCGCAACAAGAGACCCAGTACTTC. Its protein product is CASSLEGLAAQQETQYF.